The 30 T cell receptor beta chains reported below all come from one sample, sequenced in a study of response to subunit inactivated influenza vaccine. TCRdb independently ran MiXCR on the RT-PCR reads; one entry per CDR3 protein. The sample shows around 320,000 distinct CDR3 sequences, 22% of them seen only once. Sequencing used PBMCs from blood, obtained less than 22 months after vaccination. The origin of the receptors is a man aged 50 to 75 who received an inactivated influenza vaccine.

This clonotype was seen more than once but under ten times. This chain joins TRBV12-3 or TRBV12-4 and TRBJ2-7, with 10 bases identical to TRBD2. This CDR3 has 13 residues. V gave up 8 bases and J gave up 6 bases; unmatched junction bases: 7. CDR3 loop: CASGITSGVEQYF. The DNA for the CDR3 is TGTGCCAGCGGGATCACTAGCGGGGTCGAGCAGTACTTC.

The J gene is TRBJ2-7, the V gene TRBV29-1; TRBD1 matches at 11 bases. CDR1 SQVTM and CDR2 ANQGSEA come from the germline V gene. The ends lost 4 bases at V and 3 bases at J; junction bases unmatched: 2. This CDR3 has 13 residues. The CDR3: CSVAGTGGYEQYF. DNA for the CDR3: TGCAGCGTTGCCGGGACAGGGGGCTACGAGCAGTACTTC.

V is TRBV21-1 and J is TRBJ1-5; the listed D gene, TRBD1, was not tested against the DNA. TRBV21-1 is assigned pseudogene status. The CDR3 has 16 residues. The CDR3 DNA reads TGTGCCAGCAGCTTCCAAAGGGACAGGGTCAATCAGCCCCAGCATTTT. Protein product: CASSFQRDRVNQPQHF.

This chain uses TRBV28 with TRBJ2-2, with 11 bases identical to TRBD2. J was trimmed by 6 bases and V by 6 bases; bases with no gene match: 6. The length of the CDR3 is 15 residues. Germline V gene data show CDR1 as MDHEN and CDR2 as SYDVKM. The CDR3 nucleotides read TGTGCCAGCAGACTAGCGGGAGTTGGGGCCGGGGAGCTGTTTTTT. Translation gives CASRLAGVGAGELFF.

This chain uses TRBV11-2 with TRBJ2-2; D uncertain. V dropped 4 bases and J dropped 1 base, with 10 bases sitting between them. The CDR3 spans 15 residues. CDR1 and CDR2 (germline): SGHAT, FQNNGV. The CDR3 reads CASSWAHLNTGELFF. The CDR3 bases are TGTGCCAGCAGCTGGGCACATTTGAACACCGGGGAGCTGTTTTTT.

Only a few counts were recorded for this clonotype. The gene calls are TRBV3-1 and TRBJ1-2; D not resolved. V was clipped by 0 bases and J by 8 bases, with 10 bases between them. Germline V gives CDR1 LGHDT, CDR2 YNNKEL (reference sequence). The CDR3 spans 13 residues. This CDR3 is CASSQDLGSGYTF. CDR3 coding DNA: TGTGCCAGCAGCCAAGATCTTGGGAGCGGCTACACCTTC.

The chain recombines TRBV5-6 with TRBJ2-2; 10 nucleotides align to TRBD1. CDR3 length: 15 residues. V was clipped by 4 bases and J by 4 bases; unmatched bases: 4. Germline CDR1 and CDR2: SGHDT and YYEEEE. This chain's CDR3 is CASSRGTGVTGELFF. In DNA form, the CDR3 reads TGTGCCAGCAGCAGGGGGACAGGGGTCACCGGGGAGCTGTTTTTT.

The rearrangement uses TRBV28 and TRBJ2-7, with TRBD1 identical over 7 bases. Trimming cost V 6 bases and J 0 bases; bases outside gene matches: 5. Per germline, CDR1 MDHEN and CDR2 SYDVKM. This CDR3 is built from 14 residues. The CDR3 reads CASRGWDSSYEQYF. CDR3 bases: TGTGCCAGCAGAGGTTGGGACAGCTCCTACGAGCAGTACTTC.

This clonotype has just a few counts. The rearrangement joins TRBV30 to TRBJ1-1; tentatively, D is TRBD1 (5 bases). The CDR3 has 16 amino acids. Trimming pared 1 base from V and 6 bases from J, leaving 21 bases between. Germline values: CDR1 GTSNPN, CDR2 SVGIG (reference sequence). As DNA, the CDR3 is TGTGCCTGGAGTGGGGACGGAACAGAGAGGTCTCCTGAAGCTTTCTTT. This gives the protein CAWSGDGTERSPEAFF.

The V call is TRBV29-1, the J call TRBJ1-4; 8 positions agree with TRBD1. Per the germline V gene, CDR1 is SQVTM and CDR2 is ANQGSEA. This CDR3 is built from 12 residues. V was clipped by 4 bases and J by 6 bases; unmatched bases: 1. CDR3 loop: CSVGDRHEKLFF. The CDR3 DNA reads as TGCAGCGTTGGGGACAGGCATGAAAAACTGTTTTTT.

This clonotype showed up many times. The chain couples TRBV12-3 or TRBV12-4 to TRBJ1-6; D unresolved. The V end lost 5 bases, the J end lost 9 bases, and 11 bases lay between the germline ends. The CDR3 loop spans 13 amino acids. CDR3 sequence reads: CASSPRVGSPLHF. In nucleotides, the CDR3 is TGTGCCAGCAGTCCTCGGGTGGGTTCACCCCTCCACTTT.

This sequence joins TRBV6-1 and TRBJ2-5; D may be TRBD1 (6 bases). V lost 3 bases and J lost 4, with 9 bases in between. CDR3 size: 13 residues. Germline V gene data show CDR1 as MNHNS and CDR2 as SASEGT. This CDR3 is CASSDEGGETQYF. CDR3 coding DNA: TGTGCCAGCAGTGACGAAGGGGGAGAGACCCAGTACTTC.

The table lists this clonotype with a few counts. The chain recombines TRBV28 with TRBJ1-3; D is uncertain. Looked up from germline, CDR1 is MDHEN and CDR2 is SYDVKM. This CDR3 contains 13 residues. V gave up 4 bases and J gave up 1 base, with 5 bases separating them. As DNA, the CDR3 is TGTGCCAGCAGTTATCCGTCTGGAAACACCATATATTTT. Its translation: CASSYPSGNTIYF.

The chain carries TRBV7-6 and TRBJ2-5; D gene ambiguous. This CDR3 is built from 14 residues. Trimming pared 5 bases from V and 4 bases from J, leaving 14 bases between. The germline gives CDR1 SGHVS, CDR2 FNYEAQ. This CDR3 reads CASSPPQRRETQYF. The CDR3 DNA is TGTGCCAGCAGCCCCCCCCAGCGCCGAGAGACCCAGTACTTC.

The chain employs TRBV10-3 and TRBJ1-1, with 9 bases lining up with TRBD1. Germline CDR1 ENHRY, CDR2 SYGVKD. There are 12 residues in the CDR3. The ends lost 8 bases at V and 5 bases at J; junction bases unmatched: 3. The CDR3 loop reads CAIGQGWTEAFF. The CDR3 DNA follows: TGTGCCATCGGACAGGGGTGGACTGAAGCTTTCTTT.

This clonotype was counted a few times. Here the CDR3 reads CASSHHWETQYF. In nucleotides, the CDR3 is TGTGCCAGCAGCCACCACTGGGAGACCCAGTACTTC. The gene calls are TRBV7-6 and TRBJ2-5, with no clear D. V was clipped by 5 bases and J by 5 bases, with 9 bases between them. Looked up from germline, CDR1 is SGHVS and CDR2 is FNYEAQ. CDR3 length: 12 amino acids.

The V call is TRBV15, the J call TRBJ2-1, with TRBD2 matching 12 bases. Trimming cost V 3 bases and J 9 bases; bases outside gene matches: 6. CDR1 and CDR2 (germline): LNHNV, YYDKDF (reference sequence). This CDR3 has 15 amino acids. The CDR3 spells CATSSILAGGLEQFF. The CDR3 coding sequence is TGTGCCACCAGCAGCATCCTAGCGGGAGGGCTTGAGCAGTTCTTC.

This clonotype was counted between two and nine times. The rearrangement uses TRBV6-5 and TRBJ1-5; a weak D match, TRBD1 (5 bases). CDR3 length: 13 amino acids. Trimming shortened V by 3 bases and J by 7 bases, and 10 bases separated the two germline ends. Germline loops: CDR1 MNHEY, CDR2 SVGAGI. The CDR3 reads CASSYQGAQPQHF. The DNA of the CDR3 is TGTGCCAGCAGTTATCAGGGTGCGCAGCCCCAGCATTTT.

The chain has TRBV20-1 and TRBJ2-5; D gene uncertain. Germline assignment: CDR1 DFQATT and CDR2 SNEGSKA (reference sequence). The CDR3 length is 11 residues. The V gene lost 2 bases and the J gene lost 5 bases, with 6 bases spanning the gap. CDR3 in amino acids: CSARHMETQYF. The CDR3 bases are TGCAGTGCTAGACACATGGAGACCCAGTACTTC.

The V call is TRBV2, the J call TRBJ1-5, with D hard to call. The CDR3 extends over 14 amino acids. The V end was cut by 3 bases, the J end by 1 base, with 7 bases between. Per the germline V gene, CDR1 is SNHLY and CDR2 is FYNNEI. CDR3 amino acids: CASSDGQSNQPQHF. CDR3 DNA sequence: TGTGCCAGCAGTGACGGGCAAAGCAATCAGCCCCAGCATTTT.

The rearrangement uses TRBV7-9 and TRBJ2-2; the match to TRBD2 covers 10 bases. J lost 4 bases, V lost 5 bases, and 10 bases had no gene match. Germline V gene data show CDR1 as SEHNR and CDR2 as FQNEAQ (reference sequence). The CDR3 covers 17 residues. The CDR3 nucleotides read TGTGCCAGCAGCCCTCTTACTAGCGGGGACACCACCGGGGAGCTGTTTTTT. As protein: CASSPLTSGDTTGELFF.

This clonotype occurred a few times. This rearrangement joins TRBV4-3 to TRBJ1-2; TRBD1 aligns across 8 bases. With 0 bases clipped from V and 7 bases from J, the junction kept 10 bases outside the gene matches. The CDR3 totals 16 residues. Germline loops: CDR1 LGHNA, CDR2 YSLEER. The CDR3 nucleotides read TGCGCCAGCAGCCAAGATTGGTGGACAGGGCTACGTGGCTACACCTTC. Protein: CASSQDWWTGLRGYTF.

This clonotype was found a few times. The V and J genes are TRBV20-1 and TRBJ1-1; D uncertain. Trimming cost V 1 base and J 4 bases, with 7 bases left between them. The CDR3 runs 12 residues. Germline V gene data show CDR1 as DFQATT and CDR2 as SNEGSKA (reference sequence). CDR3 bases: TGCAGTGCTAGAGGTGAGGGCACTGAAGCTTTCTTT. As protein: CSARGEGTEAFF.

The chain combines TRBV6-6 with TRBJ1-3, with D unclear. Between the trimmed V and J ends, which lost 10 bases and 0 bases, there was a span of 10 bases. The CDR3 has 13 residues. Germline values: CDR1 MNHNY, CDR2 SVGAGI (reference sequence). In nucleotides, the CDR3 is TGTGCCACCTTGAGGAGCTCTGGAAACACCATATATTTT. It encodes CATLRSSGNTIYF.

The chain joins TRBV10-3 to TRBJ2-7; D is unclear. This CDR3 region has 14 residues. Germline CDR1 ENHRY, CDR2 SYGVKD. V was pared by 0 bases and J by 3 bases, with 9 bases between. The chain's CDR3 is CAISESRVNYEQYF. Written as DNA, the CDR3 is TGTGCCATCAGTGAGTCCCGGGTCAACTACGAGCAGTACTTC.

The chain is built from TRBV10-1 and TRBJ1-1; no definite D call. There are 14 residues in the CDR3. Trimming removed 4 bases at V and 1 base at J, with 10 bases between. From germline, CDR1 is WNHNN and CDR2 SYGVQD (reference sequence). The chain's CDR3 is CASSAGQKNTEAFF. In DNA form, the CDR3 reads TGCGCCAGCAGTGCAGGCCAGAAGAACACTGAAGCTTTCTTT.

Only a few counts were recorded for this clonotype. The chain is built from TRBV11-2 and TRBJ2-3; D may correspond to TRBD1 or TRBD2 (5 bases each). The CDR3 consists of 16 residues. Looked up from germline, CDR1 is SGHAT and CDR2 is FQNNGV. V shed 5 bases and J shed 0 bases, with 15 bases lying between them. The CDR3 DNA reads TGTGCCAGCAGCGAGCAGGGACGACATAGCACAGATACGCAGTATTTT. This gives the protein CASSEQGRHSTDTQYF.

This clonotype was counted between two and nine times. The chain is built from TRBV5-6 and TRBJ2-7; a possible D gene is TRBD1 (7 bases). CDR1 is SGHDT and CDR2 is YYEEEE in the germline V gene. V lost 0 bases to trimming and J lost 4 bases, with 14 bases between them. The CDR3 spans 15 residues. This CDR3 reads CASSLDRGGRYEQYF. The CDR3 nucleotides are TGTGCCAGCAGCTTGGACAGGGGAGGTCGGTACGAGCAGTACTTC.

The sample holds many counts of this clonotype. V and J are TRBV5-1 and TRBJ2-1, with a weak D call TRBD1 (6 bases). The CDR3 runs to 15 residues. With 2 bases removed from V and 3 bases from J, the gap between germline ends came to 12 bases. Germline CDR1 is SGHRS and CDR2 is YFSETQ. CDR3 residues: CASSLLEGGYNEQFF. The CDR3 DNA reads TGCGCCAGCAGCTTATTAGAAGGGGGCTACAATGAGCAGTTCTTC.

This clonotype was detected many times. The chain employs TRBV28 and TRBJ2-2; tentatively, D is TRBD1 (6 bases). The length of the CDR3 is 15 residues. Germline V gives CDR1 MDHEN, CDR2 SYDVKM. V was shortened by 1 base and J by 1 base, with 7 bases between the two germline ends. The CDR3 DNA reads as TGTGCCAGCAGTTTATTAGGGGGGAACACCGGGGAGCTGTTTTTT. This translates into CASSLLGGNTGELFF.